The source of this T cell receptor beta chain is a study of cytomegalovirus exposure and HLA in healthy donors. Overall study results and limits: Follow-up analysis later connected one missense variant in DCLRE1C with trimming of TCR beta V- and J-genes.

In the case of this clone: Antigen unknown.

In nominal health when sampled, donors likely had unrecorded immune exposures nonetheless. CDR1 SGHTA and CDR2 FQGTGA come from the germline V gene. This CDR3 comprises 16 residues. V dropped 2 bases and J dropped 0; count of bases not matched to a gene: 2. PCR involved 60 Vbeta and 13 Jbeta primers. Clones were read by immunoSEQ multiplex PCR, and TCRdb kept only the in-frame ones, dropping some. The sample holds some 200,000 clones, less than 90% seen once. The specimen sequenced was PBMCs. J is TRBJ1-3 and V is TRBV7-3; 9 bases match TRBD1. The source is a man aged 50-60 years in good health and CMV-seronegative. The CDR3 region is CASSLGGQGSGNTIYF. The CDR3 bases are TGTGCCAGCAGCTTAGGGGGACAGGGCTCTGGAAACACCATATATTTT. The full variable domain, its missing parts supplied by reference TRBV7-3 and TRBJ1-3, is GAGVSQTPSNKVTEKGKYVELRCDPISGHTALYWYRQSLGQGPEFLIYFQGTGAADDSGLPNDRFFAVRPEGSVSTLKIQRTERGDSAVYLCASSLGGQGSGNTIYFGEGSWLTVV.